This T cell receptor (beta chain) was identified in a study of CD8+CD57+ T cells in acquired aplastic anemia. As for the study in general: On average, sorted CD4+ and CD8+ cells gave 2.5 to 4 ug of DNA. There were about 10.8 million reads, on average, for CD4+ cells from healthy donors. Study conclusions and caveats: Some 29 CD8+ CDR3 sequences were shared between patients and controls. CD8+ Simpson's diversity showed no significant patient-control difference.

Using genomic DNA as the template, TCR beta VDJ and CDR3 profiling was carried out. In TCRdb, the reads were re-called with MiXCR into one record per CDR3 protein. The table lists some 200,000 distinct CDR3 sequences, 30% to 35% of them singletons. This CDR3 is built from 16 residues. Germline lookup yields CDR1 KGHDR and CDR2 SFDVKD. The germline V and J ends were trimmed by 1 base and 4 bases, with 15 bases remaining between them. With regard to this clonotype: What it binds is unknown.

Input material: sorted CD4+, CD8+, or CD8+CD57+ T cells (not recorded which) from PBMCs. The chain has TRBV24-1 and TRBJ1-1, with a possible D match to TRBD1 (6 bases). The sequence was obtained from a human donor in good health, serving as a control. The DNA for the CDR3 is TGTGCCACCAGTGATTTACCCGGGGGCGCTGGCACTGAAGCTTTCTTT. Amino acid sequence: CATSDLPGGAGTEAFF.